Listed below are T cell receptor beta chains from one sample, sequenced in a study of T cell changes during pregnancy in multiple sclerosis. Clones were read by immunoSEQ multiplex PCR, and TCRdb kept only the in-frame ones, dropping some. Of 40,000 to 45,000 clones listed, roughly nine tenths are singletons. This specimen was CD4+ T cells from peripheral blood mononuclear cells, taken in the first trimester of pregnancy. The receptors derive from a female donor with multiple sclerosis, enrolled in a pregnancy study. Both conserved end residues are part of each CDR3. The order of the fields is J gene, clone size, V gene, D gene, CDR3 length, CDR3 DNA, CDR3 protein. A D gene is named only where the DNA matches it firmly. Clone size is stated in some rows and not others, as once, few, many or a class when expanded.

>TRBJ1-1|NA|TRBV5-1|TRBD1|15
TGCGCCAGCAGCTTGGGACAGGGGGCGGCCGATGGGGCTTTCTTT
CASSLGQGAADGAFF
>TRBJ2-5|NA|TRBV2|NA|10
TGTGCCAGCAGCAAAGAGACCCAGTACTTC
CASSKETQYF
>TRBJ1-2|NA|TRBV7-9|TRBD1|14
TGTGCCAGCAGCCCTCAGGGGGTGGGGTATGGCTACACCTTC
CASSPQGVGYGYTF
>TRBJ2-4|once|TRBV12-5|TRBD1|16
TGTGCTAGTGGTATCGACAGGGCCGCAGCCAAAAACATTCAGTACTTC
CASGIDRAAAKNIQYF
>TRBJ2-7|NA|TRBV5-1|NA|13
TGCGCCAGCAGCTTGGATGGGGCGCGGGAGCAGTACTTC
CASSLDGAREQYF
>TRBJ1-6|NA|TRBV7-9|NA|14
TGTGCCAGCAGACTCTACACAGATAATTCACCCCTCCACTTT
CASRLYTDNSPLHF
>TRBJ2-3|NA|TRBV6-4|TRBD1|15
TGTGCCAGCAGTGAGGGACAGGGGGCGCCAGATACGCAGTATTTT
CASSEGQGAPDTQYF
>TRBJ2-7|NA|TRBV4-3|NA|16
TGCGCCAGCAGCCAAGATATTGGAGGGGGGGCCAACGAGCAGTACTTC
CASSQDIGGGANEQYF
>TRBJ1-5|NA|TRBV29-1|NA|13
TGCAGCGTTGAACAGGGGCTCAATCAGCCCCAGCATTTT
CSVEQGLNQPQHF
>TRBJ1-1|NA|TRBV15|TRBD1|14
TGTGCCACCAGCAGAGATACAGGGGGCACTGAAGCTTTCTTT
CATSRDTGGTEAFF
>TRBJ2-7|NA|TRBV19|NA|14
TGTGCCAGTAGTTTCCCCAATGGCCCCTACGAGCAGTACTTC
CASSFPNGPYEQYF
>TRBJ1-3|NA|TRBV7-6|NA|14
TGTGCCAGCAGCCCCTTATCCTCTGGAAACACCATATATTTT
CASSPLSSGNTIYF
>TRBJ2-3|NA|TRBV5-1|TRBD2|14
TGCGCCAGCAGAGTACGGGGGGTCCGAGATACGCAGTATTTT
CASRVRGVRDTQYF
>TRBJ1-3|NA|TRBV2|NA|16
TGTGCCAGCAGCCCAGACAGGAGCGTCTCTGGAAACACCATATATTTT
CASSPDRSVSGNTIYF
>TRBJ2-3|NA|TRBV6-6|TRBD2|15
TGTGCCAGCAGGACTAGCGGGGCCTCCACAGATACGCAGTATTTT
CASRTSGASTDTQYF
>TRBJ1-1|few|TRBV6-6|NA|13
TGTGCCAGCAGTACACAGATGAACACTGAAGCTTTCTTT
CASSTQMNTEAFF
>TRBJ2-1|once|TRBV5-1|TRBD2|16
TGCGCCAGCAGCTTGGACGTAGCGGGAGAATACAATGAGCAGTTCTTC
CASSLDVAGEYNEQFF
>TRBJ2-5|NA|TRBV9|TRBD1|16
TGTGCCAGCAGCGTCGACCCCGGGACAGGGAAAGAGACCCAGTACTTC
CASSVDPGTGKETQYF
>TRBJ2-1|NA|TRBV10-3|TRBD2|15
TGTGCCATCAGTGACCTGCGTGCGGGAGGGGATGAGCAGTTCTTC
CAISDLRAGGDEQFF
>TRBJ2-1|NA|TRBV5-1|TRBD2|19
TGCGCCAGCAGCGACGCAATATTATTAGGGACTAGGCGGATGTATGAGCAGTTCTTC
CASSDAILLGTRRMYEQFF
>TRBJ1-2|NA|TRBV9|TRBD1|17
TGTGCCAGCAGCCCCCAGGGACAGGGGAGGGATTGGAATGGCTACACCTTC
CASSPQGQGRDWNGYTF
>TRBJ1-4|few|TRBV5-1|TRBD1|15
TGCGCCAGCAGCCGGTGGACAGGGGAGGACGAAAAACTGTTTTTT
CASSRWTGEDEKLFF
>TRBJ1-3|few|TRBV4-1|TRBD1|17
TGCGCCAGCAGCCAAGAAGGGACAGGGGGCAATAGAAACACCATATATTTT
CASSQEGTGGNRNTIYF
>TRBJ2-1|once|TRBV9|TRBD2|16
TGTGCCAGCAGCGGGGAGGTAGCGGGCGATCTTAATGAGCAGTTCTTC
CASSGEVAGDLNEQFF
>TRBJ1-2|NA|TRBV5-1|NA|13
TGCGCCAGCAGCTTGGAGTACAGGGATGGCTACACCTTC
CASSLEYRDGYTF
>TRBJ1-1|NA|TRBV7-9|NA|16
TGTGCCAGCAGCTTGGAAATCGACAGGTATAACACTGAAGCTTTCTTT
CASSLEIDRYNTEAFF
>TRBJ1-2|NA|TRBV5-6|TRBD1|18
TGTGCCAGCAGCTTGCTTCGGGACAGGGTACGGTTGGACTATGGCTACACCTTC
CASSLLRDRVRLDYGYTF
>TRBJ1-2|NA|TRBV11-1|NA|14
TGTGCCAGCAGCTTAAATCCGGACAGCTATGGCTACACCTTC
CASSLNPDSYGYTF
>TRBJ1-2|once|TRBV10-3|NA|18
TGTGCCATCAGTGAGTCGATAAGGGGAAACACGGATAACTATGGCTACACCTTC
CAISESIRGNTDNYGYTF
>TRBJ1-2|NA|TRBV19|TRBD1|13
TGTGCCAGTAGCTCACAGGGGAACTATGGCTACACCTTC
CASSSQGNYGYTF
>TRBJ1-6|NA|TRBV5-1|TRBD1|17
TGCGCCAGCAGCTCGGGACAGGCGAGCTCCTATAATTCACCCCTCCACTTT
CASSSGQASSYNSPLHF
>TRBJ1-2|NA|TRBV4-3|TRBD1|16
TGCGCCAGCAGCCAAGAAGGGGGCAGACCCCACTATGGCTACACCTTC
CASSQEGGRPHYGYTF